The next 8 T cell receptor beta chains were all read from a single sample in a study of early T cells in non-severe SARS-CoV-2 infection. TCRdb called the 5' RACE reads again in MiXCR, with one record for every CDR3 protein. The sample includes 98,000 or so distinct CDR3 sequences, about an eighth seen only once; the top ten take about 4.6%. Sequenced here: whole blood, sampled at baseline. These receptors were taken from an adult who was a healthcare worker with PCR-confirmed SARS-CoV-2 infection or an uninfected control (not recorded which).

This clonotype was found a few times. V usage is TRBV20-1 and J usage is TRBJ1-5; D ambiguous. In germline, CDR1 is DFQATT, CDR2 SNEGSKA (reference sequence). The length of the CDR3 is 13 residues. For the CDR3, the DNA is TGCAGCCTCTCTAAAGGCCCGCATCAGCCCCAGCATTTT. Amino acid sequence: CSLSKGPHQPQHF.

This clonotype was recorded many times. The chain joins TRBV10-3 to TRBJ2-1; TRBD2 aligns across 10 bases. J gave up 8 bases and V 8 bases, and 9 bases lay outside the gene matches. The germline V gene has CDR1 ENHRY and CDR2 SYGVKD. The CDR3 runs 14 residues. CDR3 loop: CAISLAGGRDEQFF. Here the CDR3 DNA reads TGTGCCATCTCCTTAGCGGGGGGCCGGGATGAGCAGTTCTTC.

This clonotype was detected ten times or more. This chain uses TRBV18 with TRBJ2-1, with TRBD2 identical over 9 bases. After removal of 1 base from V and 10 bases from J, the junction contained 8 bases not matched to a gene. The CDR3 runs 15 residues. Per the germline V gene, CDR1 is KGHSH and CDR2 is LQKENI. CDR3 residues: CASSPLSGGLQEQFF. The CDR3 nucleotides are TGTGCCAGCTCACCACTTAGCGGGGGACTACAAGAGCAGTTCTTC.

The chain joins TRBV12-3 or TRBV12-4 to TRBJ2-2; no clear D. The CDR3 length is 12 residues. V lost 7 bases to trimming and J lost 5 bases, with 8 bases between them. This chain's CDR3 is CASTPDTGELFF. The CDR3 bases are TGTGCCAGCACCCCGGATACCGGGGAGCTGTTTTTT.

This clonotype was observed many times. The rearrangement joins TRBV20-1 to TRBJ2-1, with D unresolved. The CDR3 sequence is 14 residues long. Trimming removed 4 bases from V and 0 bases from J, with 10 bases in between. Germline V gene data show CDR1 as DFQATT and CDR2 as SNEGSKA (reference sequence). The CDR3 protein is CSANTESSYNEQFF. CDR3 nucleotide sequence: TGCAGTGCTAATACAGAAAGCTCCTACAATGAGCAGTTCTTC.

This clonotype was recorded a few times. The chain couples TRBV28 to TRBJ2-4, with 9 bases identical to TRBD1. In germline, CDR1 is MDHEN, CDR2 SYDVKM. The CDR3 runs to 17 residues. Losses at the gene ends were 2 bases for V and 1 base for J; bases not matched to a gene: 6. CDR3 in amino acids: CASSLTGTGWAKNIQYF. The DNA for the CDR3 is TGTGCCAGCAGTTTAACCGGGACAGGGTGGGCCAAAAACATTCAGTACTTC.

This clonotype was detected many times. The chain joins TRBV14 to TRBJ1-3; D is undetermined. CDR1 and CDR2 (germline): SGHDN, FVKESK. This CDR3 comprises 13 residues. Trimming stripped 4 bases from V and 7 bases from J, with 11 bases between. Here the CDR3 reads CASSLVGSNTIYF. DNA of the CDR3: TGTGCCAGCAGCCTAGTCGGTAGTAACACCATATATTTT.

The chain uses TRBV27 and TRBJ1-2; perhaps TRBD1 as D (5 bases). The CDR3 has 14 residues. Trimming removed 6 bases from V and 3 bases from J, with 14 bases in between. The V gene's germline CDR1 is MNHEY and CDR2 SMNVEV (reference sequence). CDR3 residues: CASRYAGLDYGYTF. CDR3 coding DNA: TGTGCCAGCAGATACGCAGGGCTGGACTATGGCTACACCTTC.